This T cell receptor beta chain was obtained from a study of T cell clones after liver transplantation. The CDR3 has 14 amino acids. The V end lost 5 bases, the J end lost 6 bases, and 17 bases lay between the germline ends. In germline, CDR1 is SGHAT, CDR2 FQNNGV. Using immunoSEQ multiplex PCR, the repertoire was profiled, and TCRdb retains in-frame clones only, with some absent. The sample shows some 110,000 clones, 75% to 90% of them seen only once. Within the sample, this clone is medium-sized. The V and J genes are TRBV11-2 and TRBJ2-7; maybe TRBD1 (8 bases). This sequence originates from a human donor who received a liver transplant. The specimen comprised CD4+ T cells from blood, sampled before liver transplant. Here the CDR3 reads CASSRRTGRGEQYF. In nucleotides, the CDR3 is TGTGCCAGCAGCCGCCGGACAGGGAGGGGCGAGCAGTACTTC.